This entry features one T cell receptor beta chain sequence. In the original processing: Estimates of nucleated cell counts were drawn from the amplification of reference gene primers. Measured with immunoSEQ multiplex PCR; TCRdb has only the in-frame clones, and not every one. The D gene and trimming were derived from the DNA, and the V and J assignments and clone size from that table. The repertoire has about 250,000 clones, about 87% of them found once; the top ten carry 2.5% to 3%. The cohort comprised adults aged roughly 18 to 95 years residing in around 25 US areas. Clinical history as reported by participants underpinned cohort assignment. The germline V gene has CDR1 LNHDA and CDR2 SQIVND (reference sequence). Trimming removed 5 bases at V and 5 bases at J, with 13 bases between. This CDR3 comprises 14 residues. The data were obtained in a study of blood T cell repertoires in COVID-19. Study at large: Nucleic acid was either cDNA or gDNA, and it came from T cells, B-cell-depleted T cells, or PBMCs.

J is TRBJ2-1 and V is TRBV19; a possible D gene is TRBD2 (6 bases). Sequenced input: PBMCs or T cells enriched from blood (not recorded which). This TCR came from a young woman with acute COVID-19. In nucleotides, the CDR3 is TGTGCCAGTAGTTGGTCGGGAGATCACAATGAGCAGTTCTTC. The encoded protein is CASSWSGDHNEQFF.